The next 9 T cell receptor beta chains were all read from a single sample in a study of beta chain features in type 1 diabetes. Sequenced material consisted of expressed TCRB transcripts (all of the isolated RNA was reverse transcribed). Data came from immunoSEQ multiplex PCR; TCRdb stores just in-frame clones and leaves some out. The sample has approximately 260,000 clones, roughly 20% seen once. Broader study findings: TCRB CDR3s from Type 1 diabetes patients were moderately but significantly shorter in all four CD4+ subsets.

For these TCRs, the target antigens are not known. Sample: naive CD4+ T cells from blood. The receptor source for this set is a woman aged 40 to 50 with type 1 diabetes.

This clone was picked up a small number of times. Additional DNA sequences in this sample encode the identical CDR3. The chain joins TRBV9 to TRBJ1-1, with D possibly being TRBD1 (6 bases). CDR3 length: 13 amino acids. Germline values: CDR1 SGDLS, CDR2 YYNGEE. Between the trimmed V and J ends, which lost 2 bases and 1 base, there was a span of 6 bases. The CDR3 region has the DNA TGTGCCAGCAGCGTCAGGGGGAACACTGAAGCTTTCTTT. Protein sequence: CASSVRGNTEAFF.

This clone was recorded a few times. In DNA, the CDR3 is TGCGCCAGCAGCCAAGCGGGGGAGCAGTACTTC. Translated: CASSQAGEQYF. This chain links TRBV4-3 with TRBJ2-7; the D gene is possibly TRBD2 (5 bases). The CDR3 runs 11 residues. The ends were cut back, 1 base at V and 7 bases at J, with 5 bases in the middle. Germline V lookup: CDR1 LGHNA, CDR2 YSLEER.

The chain has TRBV6-5 and TRBJ2-1; TRBD2 matches at 9 bases. The CDR3 covers 14 residues. Germline V gives CDR1 MNHEY, CDR2 SVGAGI. Unmatched junction bases numbered 4, after V lost 5 bases and J lost 5 bases. The CDR3 DNA reads as TGTGCCAGCAGTCGACTAGCGGCTGACAATGAGCAGTTCTTC. Amino acids: CASSRLAADNEQFF.

This clone has only a few counts. The V gene is TRBV29-1, the J gene TRBJ2-5; perhaps TRBD1 as D (6 bases). The CDR3 has 13 residues. The germline gives CDR1 SQVTM, CDR2 ANQGSEA. CDR3 sequence reads: CSSGGTTQETQYF. In nucleotides, the CDR3 is TGCTCCTCTGGGGGCACCACCCAAGAGACCCAGTACTTC.

The table lists this clone with a few counts. The chain carries TRBV7-2 and TRBJ2-7; 8 bases are shared with TRBD1. The junction had 5 bases not matched to a gene; V was cut back by 5 bases and J by 5 bases. Germline loops: CDR1 SGHTA, CDR2 FQGNSA. This CDR3 is built from 13 residues. The CDR3 DNA sequence: TGTGCCAGCAGCGCCCGGACAGGGAACGAGCAGTACTTC. Its translation: CASSARTGNEQYF.

In this sample, this clone turned up a few times. The rearrangement uses TRBV5-6 and TRBJ1-4, with a tentative D call TRBD1 (6 bases). V was cut by 2 bases and J by 4 bases, with 15 bases left in between. CDR1 and CDR2 from the germline V gene are SGHDT and YYEEEE. The CDR3 is 16 residues long. In DNA form, the CDR3 reads TGTGCCAGCAGCTTAACCCTGACAGGAAATAATGAAAAACTGTTTTTT. Encoded protein: CASSLTLTGNNEKLFF.

There are a few counts of this clone. CDR3 amino acids: CASSLGGVGEQFF. The CDR3, as DNA: TGTGCCAGCAGCTTAGGCGGGGTCGGCGAGCAGTTCTTC. The chain joins TRBV7-2 to TRBJ2-1, with D perhaps matching TRBD2 (6 bases). The CDR3 is made up of 13 amino acids. The germline V and J ends were trimmed by 1 base and 10 bases, with 11 bases remaining between them. The germline gives CDR1 SGHTA, CDR2 FQGNSA. The full variable domain, completed using reference TRBV7-2 and TRBJ2-1, is GAGVSQSPSNKVTEKGKDVELRCDPISGHTALYWYRQSLGQGLEFLIYFQGNSAPDKSGLPSDRFSAERTGGSVSTLTIQRTQQEDSAVYLCASSLGGVGEQFFGPGTRLTVL.

This clone has just a few counts. The V call is TRBV7-8, the J call TRBJ2-3; 9 bases line up with TRBD2. CDR1 SGHVS and CDR2 FQNEAQ come from the germline V gene. The V and J ends lost 6 bases and 5 bases, in that order; junction bases with no gene match: 6. CDR3 size: 14 residues. The CDR3 DNA is TGTGCCAGCAGGTCGCGGGGGGGCGTAGATACGCAGTATTTT. Its translation: CASRSRGGVDTQYF.

This clone has just one count. The gene calls are TRBV18 and TRBJ2-1; TRBD2 matches at 9 bases. There are 17 residues in the CDR3. From germline, CDR1 is KGHSH and CDR2 LQKENI. V was clipped by 1 base and J by 8 bases; unmatched bases: 12. The DNA of the CDR3 is TGTGCCAGCTCACCACTGTCGGGGACTAGCAGTATCGATGAGCAGTTCTTC. It yields the protein CASSPLSGTSSIDEQFF. Looking up the rest from reference TRBV18 and TRBJ2-1 gives the full variable domain: NAGVMQNPRHLVRRRGQEARLRCSPMKGHSHVYWYRQLPEEGLKFMVYLQKENIIDESGMPKERFSAEFPKEGPSILRIQQVVRGDSAAYFCASSPLSGTSSIDEQFFGPGTRLTVL.